This T cell receptor beta chain stems from a study of cytomegalovirus exposure and HLA in healthy donors (dated by TCRdb to about 2017). As for the study more broadly: In an earlier analysis of 450 to 750 of the donors, roughly 300 Gb of sequence data and some 120 million unique TCR beta sequences from 150 million to 200 million T cells were reported. Every discovery cohort repertoire had been produced on one sequencing platform. Genome-wide SNP genotypes for about three fifths of the roughly 670 donors were used in a later genetic analysis, which treated that subset as a discovery cohort. Typing coverage varied by locus: 629-630 donors for A, B, C, DRB1 and DQB1; 522 for DQA1; nearly 610 for DPA1; around 490 for DPB1. Donor age, sex, ethnicity and CMV serostatus were compiled alongside the repertoire data. Along with the approximately 620-subject first cohort, a separate validation cohort of over a hundred different subjects was used. To decide whether each TCR beta V gene segment behaved as functional or pseudogenic, an earlier analysis of 587 of the donors relied on high-throughput TCR beta sequencing. Among 300 to 450 genotyped donors of the cohort, an average of approximately 240,000 unique TCR beta nucleotide sequences were sequenced per donor, approximately 20% of them non-productive. The later analysis used no new phenotypic data to find candidate immune exposures, relying instead on TCR beta sequences and their occurrence across donors. The study combined high-throughput TCR immunosequencing, statistical association of individual TCRs with disease status, and machine learning to predict cytomegalovirus infection status. To study patterns of TCR occurrence, a later analysis re-analyzed previously published TCR beta repertoires from hundreds of donors and added high-resolution HLA genotyping. Using immunosequencing, the study profiled T cell repertoires from around 670 subjects and related those repertoires to cytomegalovirus serostatus. An early release covering over 500 HLA-typed donors comprised 250 to 350 gigabases of sequencing data and about 90 million unique TCR sequences. Because of strong linkage in the cohort, roughly five DR-DQ haplotypes were treated as single units for association and clustering. Both class I and class II loci were covered by HLA typing, at four-digit resolution. The study aimed to test whether cataloging public T cell receptors could reveal signatures of past pathogen exposure. Among the roughly 390 genotyped donors, roughly 80% belonged to the genetic ancestry cluster associated with self-reported Caucasian donors.

This clone showed up just a few times. What this receptor recognizes is not known. It has no much larger one-base neighbor in the sample; base qualities were not kept. In total, over 600 healthy bone marrow donors made up the cohort. Cohort members were all nominally healthy when sampled, although unrecorded immune exposures were likely present. The donor tested CMV seropositive, placing the donor among the roughly 300 seropositive members of the cohort. Every donor gave a peripheral blood sample, and the peripheral blood mononuclear cells from that sample were used for TCR beta sequencing. Genomic DNA extraction from the blood cell samples was performed with the Qiagen DNeasy Blood Extraction Kit. CDR1 and CDR2 are drawn from the germline V gene: SNHLY, FYNNEI. From its cysteine to its phenylalanine, the CDR3 spans 14 amino acids. Only the CDR3 part of the read is kept: 42 bases, read in frame from the first base. Relative to germline, V is 3 bases shorter and J is 9 bases shorter, with 15 bases between their ends.

Libraries came from the immunoSEQ multiplex PCR assay. The multiplex PCR relied on a mix of 60 forward primers for TCR Vbeta segments and 13 reverse primers for TCR Jbeta segments. Amplification of the CDR3 region of rearranged TCR beta genes was performed with a multiplex PCR assay on genomic DNA. The amplified TCR beta libraries were sequenced on the Illumina HiSeq System as 87-base-pair reads. The study's own analysis went as follows. In a later analysis, some 80 million unique TCR beta chains were counted across the 666 repertoires, and around 11 million of these chains were shared by at least two donors. A nearest-neighbor algorithm error-corrected the raw reads and collapsed the reads into unique sequences, merging closely related sequences to remove PCR and sequencing errors. To assign V, D and J gene segments, CDR3 sequences were aligned to IMGT reference sequences. For a sequence to be retained, a match of at least six nucleotides to both a V gene segment and a J gene segment was required. A rearrangement was called productive if the CDR3 had no stop codons and remained in frame with V and J, and every other rearrangement was called non-productive. Following IMGT convention, CDR3 was defined as the stretch from the second conserved V-encoded cysteine to the conserved J-encoded phenylalanine. The earlier analysis of 587 of the donors excluded any sequence lacking an unambiguous match to a single V gene segment. In an earlier analysis of a few hundred of the donors, a V segment was called functional when productive rearrangements were above 56.7%, and segregating when the standard deviation between donors exceeded 5%. A statistical classification framework was built to diagnose cytomegalovirus status from the catalog of TCR beta chain sequences. V and J gene assignment, in a later analysis, came from comparing TCR nucleotide sequences with IMGT/GENE-DB human TR gene sequences. The TCRdist pipeline was used in a later analysis to assign CDR3 sequences and most-parsimonious VDJ recombination scenarios. A later analysis defined each TCR beta chain by its CDR3 amino acid sequence plus V-gene family, and excluded reads lacking a unique V-gene family. A later analysis removed nearly 600 highly shared, low-generation-probability nucleotide sequences to deal with suspected cross-contamination and a sequencing artifact. For each public chain, a later analysis derived a clonal expansion index from normalized ranks of inferred template counts within each repertoire. In a later analysis, generation probabilities were computed with a VDJ recombination model fitted to out-of-frame rearrangements, and the resulting probabilities were checked against IGoR. In a later analysis, TCR-TCR, TCR-HLA and TCR-CMV co-occurrence was scored with hypergeometric tests, and a repertoire-size bias correction was applied to TCR pairs. To estimate false discovery rates, a later analysis permuted the HLA or CMV assignments 20 times. A later analysis grouped co-occurring TCRs with DBSCAN, adding TCRdist sequence similarity when clustering within HLA-allele-positive subsets. Repertoires with fewer than 30,000 or more than 120,000 public chains were left out of co-occurrence clustering, as were several repertoires with anomalous nucleotide sharing. TCRdb re-hosts the immuneACCESS table, in-frame sequences only. Its copies lack some clones; in the studies checked, an unresolved V gene accounts for under half of them, and the cause for the rest is not known. That table is the source of V, J and clone size, and D and trimming were worked out from the DNA. This sample lists fewer than 150,000 clones; approximately 80% were detected once. The ten top clones hold 5% to 7.5% of the sample.

What the authors observed across the whole study: Cytomegalovirus status was reported to be diagnosed by the classifier with high specificity and sensitivity in both the original and validation cohorts. HLA typing was unavailable for some donors at each locus, so association tests used only the typed subset. Compared with the approximately 670-donor mean, donors in an Asian-associated ancestry cluster had fewer N-insertions in productive TCRs, according to a later genetic analysis. CMV serostatus was the only immune exposure information available for the cohort. A few of the identified cytomegalovirus-associated TCR beta chains were confirmed in vitro to be specific for cytomegalovirus antigens. A later analysis found that HLA-associated TCR beta chains were more clonally expanded and had lower generation probabilities than equally common non-associated chains. Assigning TCR associations to individual alleles was difficult when HLA alleles, especially DR and DQ, strongly co-occurred. A total of 150 to 200 TCR beta chains were listed by the study as associated with cytomegalovirus. According to the authors, the approach could potentially be generalized to other disease states and immunological phenotypes. A cluster of highly shared sequence variants was judged likely to represent a technical artifact of the sequencing pipeline. Some IMGT-functional V segments, including TRBV6-2 and TRBV6-3, could not be distinguished by the 87-base-pair reads and were therefore excluded. While some public TCRs were present in many individuals, most TCR sequences turned up only very rarely across donors. In a later analysis, the rate of TCR association differed among HLA loci, with DRB1 alleles having the most associated TCRs and HLA-C alleles having the fewest. An earlier analysis of some 560 of the donors showed that most TCR beta V segments appeared in productive rearrangements either about 87% or about 30% of the time, which broadly matched IMGT annotations. Because counts were too low, roughly 17 rarely observed V segments, including chromosome 9 orphons, were left out of the earlier analysis of a few hundred of the donors. A further reported finding was that TCR beta sequences accurately predicted the HLA-A and HLA-B alleles for most subjects in the first cohort. V-gene and J-gene trimming of TCR beta chains was associated with a missense DCLRE1C variant in a later genetic analysis, and the association was replicated in an independent cohort. Presence/absence analyses assumed roughly uniform sequencing depth across donors, an assumption that may not hold. This cohort had only TCR beta chains sequenced, and the lack of alpha or paired-chain data limited which features could be detected. Linkage disequilibrium might explain the correlated functional status among segregating V segments, but an unknown experimental factor could not be ruled out. At a false discovery rate of 0.05, a later analysis linked around 17,000 TCR beta sequences to specific HLA alleles. Most CMV-associated TCR beta chains appeared to be HLA-restricted in a later analysis, and the HLA associations seemed to be driven largely by CMV exposure. Several of the top co-occurrence clusters appeared to be linked to parvovirus B19, influenza, CMV and Epstein-Barr virus, according to a later analysis.

This TCR was sampled from a woman in her 40s in good health and CMV-seropositive. Sequenced: PBMCs. Recombination connected TRBV2 to TRBJ1-5; the D gene lacks a confident call. The CDR3 region has the sequence CASSEVGGPRPQHF. The DNA reads as follows: TGTGCCAGCAGTGAGGTAGGAGGCCCGAGGCCCCAGCATTTT.